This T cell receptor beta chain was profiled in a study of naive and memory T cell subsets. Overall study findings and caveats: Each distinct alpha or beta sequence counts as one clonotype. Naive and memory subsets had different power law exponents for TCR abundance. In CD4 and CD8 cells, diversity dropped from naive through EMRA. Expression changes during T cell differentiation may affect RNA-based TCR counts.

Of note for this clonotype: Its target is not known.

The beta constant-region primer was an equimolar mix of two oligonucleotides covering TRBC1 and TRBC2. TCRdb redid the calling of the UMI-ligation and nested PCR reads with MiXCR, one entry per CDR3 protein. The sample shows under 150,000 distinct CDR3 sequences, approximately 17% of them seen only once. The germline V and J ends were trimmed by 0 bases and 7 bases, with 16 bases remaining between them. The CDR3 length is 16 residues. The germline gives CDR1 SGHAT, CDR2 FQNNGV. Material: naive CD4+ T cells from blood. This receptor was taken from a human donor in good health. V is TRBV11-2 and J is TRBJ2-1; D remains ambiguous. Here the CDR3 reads CASSLDGSRSGNEQFF. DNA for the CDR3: TGTGCCAGCAGCTTAGATGGTAGTAGGTCCGGGAATGAGCAGTTCTTC.